This TCR beta chain was sequenced during a study of OX40 agonist ivuxolimab in advanced cancers. Background on the study: Eligibility rules accepted prior anti-PD-1, anti-PD-L1 or anti-CTLA-4 therapy, and over 30% had some. Findings and limits, study-wide: There was clonal expansion of CD4+ and CD8+ blood T cells by week 6 at 0.1 to 3.0 mg/kg.

Produced via immunoSEQ multiplex PCR; TCRdb's table is partial and in-frame only. The sample has about 53,000 clones, about four fifths seen once. Trimming removed 5 bases at V and 2 bases at J, with 19 bases between. Germline CDR1 reads SGHTA; CDR2 reads FQGTGA. The CDR3 is 16 amino acids. Concerning this clone itself: Its specificity is not known.

This sequence was found in an adult with an advanced solid tumor such as melanoma, head and neck, liver or kidney cancer. The rearrangement joins TRBV7-3 to TRBJ2-7; weak D call: TRBD2 (6 bases). Sequenced here: CD4+ or CD8+ T cells sorted from blood, sampled in a trial of the OX40 agonist ivuxolimab. CDR3 coding DNA: TGTGCCAGCAGCCGCCCCCCCGGGACTCAGACCTACGAGCAGTACTTC. It is translated as CASSRPPGTQTYEQYF.